This T cell receptor beta chain was recorded in a study of vaccination and CD4 T cells after COVID-19. Across the whole study: Four females and six males made up the convalescents, with two Hispanic. Blood was drawn a median roughly 67 days post second dose, range 14 to 241. Study-wide results and limits: The great majority, 304 of 307 vaccine-specific clones, proved spike mono-reactive in convalescent patients.

This CDR3 has 13 amino acids. V was pared by 1 base and J by 7 bases, with 10 bases between. Germline assignment: CDR1 MNHNS and CDR2 SASEGT. Sequencing of the DNA from cultured CD4+ T cells was carried out with the Oncomine TCR Beta short-read assay. TCRdb re-called the PCR reads with MiXCR, one entry per CDR3 protein. The profile covers about 16,000 distinct CDR3 sequences, with around 40% appearing a single time and approximately 23% taken by the ten largest. Points on this clonotype: Its specificity is unknown.

The sample's treatment: approximately nine-day PBMC culture with coronavirus spike peptide pools or control peptides (ViraFEST assay). Negative selection was the method that isolated CD4+ T cells after about ten days of culture. The rearrangement links TRBV6-1 to TRBJ2-5; D is perhaps TRBD1 (6 bases). The receptor was isolated from a human donor who received a COVID-19 vaccine. Sequencing was performed on CD4+ T cells from blood, cultured in vitro, taken before SARS-CoV-2 vaccination. CDR3: CASSEGGQGTQYF. CDR3 in DNA: TGTGCCAGCAGTGAAGGGGGGCAGGGGACCCAGTACTTC.